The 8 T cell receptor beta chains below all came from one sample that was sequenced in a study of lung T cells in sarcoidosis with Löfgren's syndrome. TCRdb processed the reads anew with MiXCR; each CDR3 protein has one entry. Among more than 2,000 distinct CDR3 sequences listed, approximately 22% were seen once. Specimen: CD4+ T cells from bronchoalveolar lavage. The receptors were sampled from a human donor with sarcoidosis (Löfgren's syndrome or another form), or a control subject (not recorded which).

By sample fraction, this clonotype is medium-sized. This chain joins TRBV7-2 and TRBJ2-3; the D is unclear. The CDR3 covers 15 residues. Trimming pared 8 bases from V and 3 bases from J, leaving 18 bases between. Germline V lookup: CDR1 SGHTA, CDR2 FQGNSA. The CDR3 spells CASAMRQERTDTQYF. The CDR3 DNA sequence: TGTGCCAGCGCTATGAGGCAGGAAAGAACAGATACGCAGTATTTT.

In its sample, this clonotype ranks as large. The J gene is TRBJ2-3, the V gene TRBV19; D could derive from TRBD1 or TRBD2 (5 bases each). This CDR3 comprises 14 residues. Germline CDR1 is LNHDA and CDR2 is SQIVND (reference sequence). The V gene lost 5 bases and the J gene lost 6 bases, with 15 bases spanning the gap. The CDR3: CASSSMGPSDTQYF. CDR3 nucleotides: TGTGCCAGTAGTTCAATGGGACCATCCGATACGCAGTATTTT.

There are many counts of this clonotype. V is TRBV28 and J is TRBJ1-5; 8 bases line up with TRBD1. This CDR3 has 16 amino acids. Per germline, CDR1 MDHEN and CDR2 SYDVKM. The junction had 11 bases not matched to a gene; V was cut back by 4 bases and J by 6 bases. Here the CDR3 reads CASSSPRDRYTQPQHF. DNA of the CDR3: TGTGCCAGCAGTTCCCCCCGGGACAGGTACACTCAGCCCCAGCATTTT.

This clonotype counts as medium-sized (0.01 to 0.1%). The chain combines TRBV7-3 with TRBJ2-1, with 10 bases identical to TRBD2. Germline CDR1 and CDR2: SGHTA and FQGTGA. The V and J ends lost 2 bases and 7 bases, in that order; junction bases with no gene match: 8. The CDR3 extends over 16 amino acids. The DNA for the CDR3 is TGTGCCAGCAGCTTACGGACTGGGACTAGCGTTAATGAGCAGTTCTTC. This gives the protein CASSLRTGTSVNEQFF.

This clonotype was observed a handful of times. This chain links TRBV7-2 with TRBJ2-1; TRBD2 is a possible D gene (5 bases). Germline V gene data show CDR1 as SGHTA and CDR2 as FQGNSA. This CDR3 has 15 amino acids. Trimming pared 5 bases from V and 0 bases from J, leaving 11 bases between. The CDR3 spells CASSPRRGSYNEQFF. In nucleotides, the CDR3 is TGTGCCAGCAGCCCCCGACGGGGCTCCTACAATGAGCAGTTCTTC.

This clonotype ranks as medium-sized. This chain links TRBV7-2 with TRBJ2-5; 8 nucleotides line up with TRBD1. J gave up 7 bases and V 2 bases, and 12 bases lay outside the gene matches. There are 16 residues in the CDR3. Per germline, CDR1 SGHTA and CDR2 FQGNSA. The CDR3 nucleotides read TGTGCCAGCAGCTTATACGGACAGGGCTCCTCCGGGACCCAGTACTTC. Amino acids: CASSLYGQGSSGTQYF.

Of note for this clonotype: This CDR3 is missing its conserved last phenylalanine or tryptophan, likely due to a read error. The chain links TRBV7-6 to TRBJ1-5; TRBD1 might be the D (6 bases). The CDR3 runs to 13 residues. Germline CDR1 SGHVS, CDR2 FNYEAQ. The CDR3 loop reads CASAADSNQPQHL. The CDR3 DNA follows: TGTGCCAGCGCCGCGGACAGCAATCAGCCGCAGCATCTT.

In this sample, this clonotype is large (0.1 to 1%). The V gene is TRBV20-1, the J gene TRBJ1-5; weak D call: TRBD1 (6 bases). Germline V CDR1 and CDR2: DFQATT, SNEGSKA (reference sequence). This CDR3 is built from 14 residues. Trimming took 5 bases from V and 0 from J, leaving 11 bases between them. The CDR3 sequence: CSAPQDSSNQPQHF. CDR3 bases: TGCAGTGCTCCCCAGGACAGTAGCAATCAGCCCCAGCATTTT.